The sequence of this T cell receptor beta chain was determined in a study of monozygotic twins with inflammatory bowel disease. About this clonotype itself: Its cognate antigen is unknown.

This CDR3 comprises 13 residues. CDR1 MNHEY and CDR2 SVGAGI come from the germline V gene. Study findings and constraints: Immunosuppressive treatments were not uniform, and this may have added variability to patient repertoires.

No T cells were sorted before total RNA was taken from whole blood. Total RNA input per TCR library was roughly 3,500 ng. TCRdb re-called the 5' RACE reads and catalogs CDR3 proteins one per entry, DNA excluded. This repertoire includes approximately 400,000 distinct CDR3 sequences. The chain is built from TRBV6-5 and TRBJ2-1; TCRdb's D gene call, TRBD1, goes unchecked for lack of DNA. The specimen was blood. The TCR originated in a human donor with ulcerative colitis or Crohn's disease, or a healthy co-twin of an affected twin (not recorded which). CDR3 protein: CASRDRADNEQFF.